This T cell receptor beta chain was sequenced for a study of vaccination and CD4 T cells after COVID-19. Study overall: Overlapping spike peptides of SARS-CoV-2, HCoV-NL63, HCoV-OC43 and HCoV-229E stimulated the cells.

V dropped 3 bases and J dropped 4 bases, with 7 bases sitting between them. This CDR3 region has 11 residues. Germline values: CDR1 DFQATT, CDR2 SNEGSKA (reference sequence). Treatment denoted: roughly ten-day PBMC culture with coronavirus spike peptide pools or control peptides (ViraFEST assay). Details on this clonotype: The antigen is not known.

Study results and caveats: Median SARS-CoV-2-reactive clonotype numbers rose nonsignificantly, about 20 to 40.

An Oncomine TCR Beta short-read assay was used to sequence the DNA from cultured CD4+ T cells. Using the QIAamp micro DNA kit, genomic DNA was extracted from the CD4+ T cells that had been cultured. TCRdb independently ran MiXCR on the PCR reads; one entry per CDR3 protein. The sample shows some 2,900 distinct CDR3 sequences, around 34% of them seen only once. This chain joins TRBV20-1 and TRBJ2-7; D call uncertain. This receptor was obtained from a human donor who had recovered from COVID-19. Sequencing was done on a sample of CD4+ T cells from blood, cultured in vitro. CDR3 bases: TGCAGTGCTAGTAATCCATACGAGCAGTACTTC. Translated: CSASNPYEQYF.